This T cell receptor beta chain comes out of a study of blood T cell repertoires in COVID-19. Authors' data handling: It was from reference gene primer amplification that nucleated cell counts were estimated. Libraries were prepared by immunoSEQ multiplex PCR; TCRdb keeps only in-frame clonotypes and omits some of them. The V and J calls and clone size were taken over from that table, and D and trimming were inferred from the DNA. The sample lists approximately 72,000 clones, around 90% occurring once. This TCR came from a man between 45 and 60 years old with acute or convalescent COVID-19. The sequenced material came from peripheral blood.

CDR3 nucleotide sequence: TGCGCCAGCAGTGAGTCGACCCAACTAGCGGGGACCAATGAGCAGTTCTTC. Translated, it gives CASSESTQLAGTNEQFF. This sequence joins TRBV10-1 and TRBJ2-1; the match to TRBD2 covers 10 bases. Germline CDR1 is WNHNN and CDR2 is SYGVQD (reference sequence). V trimming: 0 bases; J trimming: 6 bases; junction bases outside the gene matches: 8. The CDR3 sequence is 17 residues long.